This TCR beta chain stems from a study of cytomegalovirus exposure and HLA in healthy donors. Findings of the study overall: Cytomegalovirus status was reportedly diagnosed by the classifier with high specificity and sensitivity. Researchers catalogued over 150 TCR beta chains as cytomegalovirus-associated. Most TCR sequences proved rare, with some public TCRs found in many donors.

Trimming removed 1 base from V and 3 bases from J; junction bases left unmatched: 6. This CDR3 contains 15 residues. From germline, CDR1 is SGHRS and CDR2 YFSETQ. Assay: immunoSEQ multiplex PCR; the TCRdb copy retains only in-frame clones and omits some. The sample lists about 65,000 clones, around 90% seen once, with roughly 1.3% in the top ten. On this clone itself: Its antigen is as yet unknown. The same CDR3 arises from other DNA sequences in this sample as well.

This clonotype originated in a woman under 30 in good health and CMV-seronegative. The specimen sequenced was PBMCs. The rearrangement uses TRBV5-1 and TRBJ2-7, with TRBD1 identical over 8 bases. Written as DNA, the CDR3 is TGCGCCAGCAGCTTGCAGGGGGCGAACATCTACGAGCAGTACTTC. Translating it yields CASSLQGANIYEQYF.